This T cell receptor beta chain was captured in a study of T cell repertoires in aging, cancer and after chemotherapy. As for the study in general: Donor ages fell into six groups from 30 or younger up to 70 or older.

Multiplex touch-down PCR with TRB-A/B primers amplified rearranged V-D-J TRB sequences. Via MiXCR, TCRdb re-called the multiplex PCR reads, giving one row per CDR3 protein. This sample has about 10,000 distinct CDR3 sequences; over 30% occur once, and the top ten carry roughly 8.2%. Germline assignment: CDR1 MNHEY and CDR2 SMNVEV (reference sequence). The CDR3 covers 15 residues. The trim removed 5 bases at V and 6 bases at J, leaving 7 bases unmatched. TCR beta rearrangements were amplified from peripheral blood genomic DNA. This clonotype was recorded a few times. What was sequenced was blood. The sequence derives from a human donor in good health. The J gene is TRBJ1-6, the V gene TRBV27; 7 nucleotides align to TRBD1. The CDR3 bases are TGTGCCAGCAGTCACCTACAGGGGACTAATTCACCCCTCCACTTT. The encoded protein is CASSHLQGTNSPLHF.